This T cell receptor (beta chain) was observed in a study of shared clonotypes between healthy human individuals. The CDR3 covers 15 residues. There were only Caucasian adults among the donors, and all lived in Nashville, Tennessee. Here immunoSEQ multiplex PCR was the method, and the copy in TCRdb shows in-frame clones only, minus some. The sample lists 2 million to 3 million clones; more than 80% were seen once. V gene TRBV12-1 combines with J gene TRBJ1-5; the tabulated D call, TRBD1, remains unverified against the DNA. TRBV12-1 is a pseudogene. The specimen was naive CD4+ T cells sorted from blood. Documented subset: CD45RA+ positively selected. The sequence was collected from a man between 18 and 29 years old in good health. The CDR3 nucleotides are TGTGCCAGCAGCGACAGGGGGAGAGGTCGACAGCCCCAGCATTTT. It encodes CASSDRGRGRQPQHF.